A single sample is the source of the 20 T cell receptor beta chains below, sequenced in a study of blood T cells in healthy people across ages. For the second PCR, which ran for roughly 7 to 11 cycles, a sample-barcoded 5' primer and a J-beta primer mix were used. TCRdb recomputed calls from the 5' RACE reads with MiXCR, one row per CDR3 protein. The sample includes roughly 1.9 million distinct CDR3 sequences, about two fifths seen only once; the top ten take 23%. The sequencing input was blood. The receptors originated from a human donor in good health.

This clonotype was seen more than once but under ten times. The J gene is TRBJ1-2, the V gene TRBV5-6; 8 bases are a match to TRBD1. CDR3 length equals 14 residues. The germline V gene encodes CDR1 SGHDT and CDR2 YYEEEE. V shed 2 bases and J 5 bases; nucleotides not matched to a gene: 5. The DNA of the CDR3 is TGTGCCAGCAGCTTCGAGGACAGGGAGTATGGCTACACCTTC. Protein product: CASSFEDREYGYTF.

This chain links TRBV20-1 with TRBJ2-3; TRBD2 aligns across 11 bases. Trimming removed 0 bases from V and 4 bases from J; junction bases left unmatched: 3. The CDR3 has 15 amino acids. Germline V lookup: CDR1 DFQATT, CDR2 SNEGSKA (reference sequence). The CDR3 here is CSARDGTSGPDTQYF. For the CDR3, the DNA is TGCAGTGCTAGAGATGGGACTAGCGGACCAGATACGCAGTATTTT.

Remarks on this clonotype: At one end, the junction sequence differs from germline, possibly due to a read error. The chain recombines TRBV15 with TRBJ1-1; D might be TRBD1 (6 bases). Germline V gene lookup returns CDR1 LNHNV and CDR2 YYDKDF (reference sequence). The CDR3 length is 12 residues. This CDR3 is CATSRDGGRAFF. The CDR3 DNA is TGTGCTACCAGCAGAGATGGGGGGCGCGCTTTCTTT.

The chain is built from TRBV5-1 and TRBJ1-1, with D perhaps TRBD1 (5 bases). Germline V gives CDR1 SGHRS, CDR2 YFSETQ. V was pared by 4 bases and J by 1 base, with 14 bases between. This CDR3 contains 15 residues. CDR3 in DNA: TGCGCCAGCAGCAGCGGCGTAGGGGCGAACACTGAAGCTTTCTTT. Protein sequence: CASSSGVGANTEAFF. Filled out from reference TRBV5-1 and TRBJ1-1, the complete variable domain reads KAGVTQTPRYLIKTRGQQVTLSCSPISGHRSVSWYQQTPGQGLQFLFEYFSETQRNKGNFPGRFSGRQFSNSRSEMNVSTLELGDSALYLCASSSGVGANTEAFFGQGTRLTVV.

CDR3 coding DNA: TGTGCCAGCAGCCATGGGGCGGAGGAAGCTTTCTTT. Translated: CASSHGAEEAFF. The chain recombines TRBV7-8 with TRBJ1-1; D perhaps matches TRBD1 (5 bases). The CDR3 has 12 amino acids. Germline CDR1 is SGHVS and CDR2 is FQNEAQ. The V gene lost 5 bases and the J gene lost 8 bases, with 12 bases spanning the gap.

The chain is built from TRBV13 and TRBJ1-2, with 8 bases lining up with TRBD1. This CDR3 contains 15 residues. J lost 8 bases, V lost 0 bases, and 8 bases had no gene match. Germline CDR1 PRHDT, CDR2 FYEKMQ (reference sequence). The CDR3 sequence: CASSLGLTGANGYTF. The CDR3 DNA reads as TGTGCCAGCAGCTTAGGCCTGACAGGGGCCAACGGCTACACCTTC.

The rearrangement uses TRBV20-1 and TRBJ2-1; the D gene could be TRBD1 or TRBD2 (5 bases each). CDR3 length: 14 amino acids. Germline V gives CDR1 DFQATT, CDR2 SNEGSKA (reference sequence). Deletions cut 0 bases from V and 2 bases from J, with 8 bases between. The CDR3 region has the DNA TGCAGTGCTAGAGAGGGACCTCCCTACAATGAGCAGTTCTTC. It encodes CSAREGPPYNEQFF.

In its sample, this clonotype was seen a few times. The rearrangement uses TRBV4-1 and TRBJ1-1, with D possibly TRBD1 on 6 matching bases. Trimming cost V 4 bases and J 0 bases, with 15 bases left between them. Germline V gives CDR1 MGHRA, CDR2 YSYEKL. This CDR3 comprises 16 residues. CDR3 amino acids: CASSRVSGQLNTEAFF. As DNA, the CDR3 is TGCGCCAGCAGCCGCGTATCCGGACAGCTGAACACTGAAGCTTTCTTT.

This clonotype was seen only a few times. This chain links TRBV15 with TRBJ1-2; D unresolved. There are 14 residues in the CDR3. CDR1 and CDR2 from the germline V gene are LNHNV and YYDKDF (reference sequence). V lost 1 base and J lost 6, with 12 bases in between. The DNA of the CDR3 is TGTGCCACCAGCAGAGGTTCACAGCATGATGGCTACACCTTC. Translation: CATSRGSQHDGYTF.

The chain recombines TRBV6-2 or TRBV6-3 with TRBJ2-7; D is possibly TRBD2 (6 bases). Trimming removed 2 bases at V and 0 bases at J, with 26 bases between. Looked up from germline, CDR1 is MNHEY and CDR2 is SVGEGT. The CDR3 is 20 residues long. The CDR3 DNA reads TGTGCCAGCAGTTACGATCTCCAGGCTAGGCGGGGCCACCTCTCCTACGAGCAGTACTTC. Amino acids: CASSYDLQARRGHLSYEQYF.

This clonotype was seen only a few times. The rearrangement uses TRBV4-3 and TRBJ2-5, with D maybe TRBD2 (7 bases). Germline CDR1 is LGHNA and CDR2 is YSLEER. V was clipped by 4 bases and J by 3 bases, with 21 bases between them. The CDR3 has 17 residues. The CDR3 DNA reads TGCGCCAGCAGCCCTGGGAAGGGGGGGCTACGGGAAGAGACCCAGTACTTC. Protein: CASSPGKGGLREETQYF.

This clonotype was detected only a few times. The V and J genes are TRBV20-1 and TRBJ1-5, with D maybe TRBD1 (5 bases). This CDR3 is built from 16 residues. Trimming took off 7 bases at V and 2 bases at J, with 21 bases between the two ends. The V gene's germline CDR1 is DFQATT and CDR2 SNEGSKA (reference sequence). CDR3: CSVGREIFGGNQPQHF. The CDR3 DNA reads as TGCAGTGTGGGCAGGGAGATATTCGGGGGCAATCAGCCCCAGCATTTT.

This clonotype was recorded a few times. The chain links TRBV20-1 to TRBJ2-5; D ambiguous. With 3 bases removed from V and 11 bases from J, the gap between germline ends came to 10 bases. Germline assignment: CDR1 DFQATT and CDR2 SNEGSKA (reference sequence). The CDR3 consists of 10 residues. CDR3 bases: TGCAGTGCTAGCACGGCGGAGCAGTACTTC. Translating gives CSASTAEQYF.

This clonotype was picked up a small number of times. The CDR3 DNA reads TGTGCCACCAGTGATTCCCGACAGGGGGGGTCGAAGCAGTATTTT. Translated, it gives CATSDSRQGGSKQYF. The V gene is TRBV24-1, the J gene TRBJ2-3; 9 bases are a match to TRBD1. Trimming took 2 bases from V and 11 from J; bases not matched to a gene: 10. Germline values: CDR1 KGHDR, CDR2 SFDVKD. CDR3 length: 15 amino acids.

CDR3 loop: CSADGGTGGAETQYF. The CDR3, as DNA: TGCAGTGCCGACGGCGGGACAGGGGGCGCGGAGACCCAGTACTTC. The V and J genes are TRBV20-1 and TRBJ2-5; TRBD1 aligns across 12 bases. V was clipped by 6 bases and J by 5 bases; unmatched bases: 10. The length of the CDR3 is 15 residues. Germline V gene sequence: CDR1 DFQATT, CDR2 SNEGSKA (reference sequence).

V gene TRBV5-1 combines with J gene TRBJ2-3; 10 positions match TRBD2. V lost 7 bases, J lost 1 base, and 6 bases stayed unmatched. This CDR3 has 15 residues. Germline V gene sequence: CDR1 SGHRS, CDR2 YFSETQ. CDR3 nucleotides: TGCGCCAGCCTGCCCGGGACTAGCGGCACAGATACGCAGTATTTT. It translates to CASLPGTSGTDTQYF.

This clonotype occurred a few times. The V gene is TRBV6-5, the J gene TRBJ2-7; 12 bases agree with TRBD2. This CDR3 region has 18 residues. CDR1 MNHEY and CDR2 SVGAGI come from the germline V gene. Trimming took 0 bases from V and 0 from J; bases not matched to a gene: 6. The CDR3 sequence is CASSYSRLAGGSSYEQYF. CDR3 bases: TGTGCCAGCAGTTACTCGAGGCTAGCGGGGGGGTCCTCCTACGAGCAGTACTTC.

This chain connects TRBV12-3 or TRBV12-4 to TRBJ2-3; D may be TRBD1 (6 bases). This CDR3 has 15 residues. V dropped 5 bases and J dropped 1 base, with 13 bases sitting between them. The CDR3 spells CASSRDTSRTDTQYF. The DNA of the CDR3 is TGTGCCAGCAGTCGGGACACTTCACGCACAGATACGCAGTATTTT.

This clonotype was seen more than once but under ten times. A much larger clone lies one base from this, so it may be a read error. The rearrangement uses TRBV29-1 and TRBJ1-2; D not resolved. The CDR3 has 12 residues. Germline CDR1 and CDR2: SQVTM and ANQGSEA. CDR3 sequence (DNA): TGCAGCGTTCAGGTTGGCGGCTATGCCTACACCTTC. It encodes CSVQVGGYAYTF.

V usage is TRBV20-1 and J usage is TRBJ2-7; D gene ambiguous. Germline assignment: CDR1 DFQATT and CDR2 SNEGSKA (reference sequence). CDR3 length equals 13 residues. The V and J ends lost 0 bases and 1 base respectively, with 7 bases between them. For the CDR3, the DNA is TGCAGTGCTAGAGATGGAAAGTCCTACGAGCAGTACTTC. As protein: CSARDGKSYEQYF.